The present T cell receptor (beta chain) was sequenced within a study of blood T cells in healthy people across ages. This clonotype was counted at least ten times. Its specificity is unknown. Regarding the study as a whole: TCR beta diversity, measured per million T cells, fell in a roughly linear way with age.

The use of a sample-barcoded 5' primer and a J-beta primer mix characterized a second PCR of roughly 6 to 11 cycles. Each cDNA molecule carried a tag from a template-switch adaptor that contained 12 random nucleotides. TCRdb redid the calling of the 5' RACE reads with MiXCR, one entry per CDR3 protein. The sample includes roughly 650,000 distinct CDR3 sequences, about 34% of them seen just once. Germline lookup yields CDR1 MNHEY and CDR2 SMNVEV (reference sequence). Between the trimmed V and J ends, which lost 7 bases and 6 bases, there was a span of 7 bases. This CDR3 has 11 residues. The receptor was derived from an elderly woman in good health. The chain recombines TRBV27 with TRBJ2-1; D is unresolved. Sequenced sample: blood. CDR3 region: CASTAANEQFF. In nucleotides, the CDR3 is TGTGCCAGCACCGCCGCCAATGAGCAGTTCTTC.